Sequencing of this T cell receptor (beta chain) was carried out in a study of post-analysis software for immune sequencing data. Unique molecular identifiers tagged the TCR beta cDNA libraries. From approximately 1 to 10 million T cells, roughly 540,000 cDNA molecules were obtained. One entry per CDR3 protein results from TCRdb running MiXCR on the PCR reads. The repertoire holds fewer than 850,000 distinct CDR3 sequences, with approximately 44% as singletons. Trimming stripped 6 bases from V and 0 bases from J, with 12 bases between. Per the germline V gene, CDR1 is DFQATT and CDR2 is SNEGSKA (reference sequence). The CDR3 contains 13 residues. Study findings and constraints: About five TRBV segments were more frequent in patients than controls; TRBV5-6, TRBV5-1 and TRBV20-1 belonged to this group.

In regard to this clonotype: Antigen: not known.

Sequenced: blood. The TCR was taken from a girl aged 5-17 years with multiple sclerosis. The chain couples TRBV20-1 to TRBJ2-7, with D unresolved. The CDR3 sequence: CSALVVTSYEQYF. CDR3 sequence (DNA): TGCAGTGCCCTCGTGGTGACCTCCTACGAGCAGTACTTC.